The 29 T cell receptor beta chains given below trace back to one sample, sequenced in a study of blood T cell repertoires in COVID-19. TCRdb's copy holds only in-frame clones and misses some; the assay was immunoSEQ multiplex PCR. The table shows approximately 330,000 clones, with approximately 87% occurring only once. Sequencing was carried out using peripheral blood. The source of these receptors is a woman aged 45-65 years with active or convalescent COVID-19.

The rearrangement uses TRBV11-2 and TRBJ1-1; 7 bases map to TRBD1. This CDR3 spans 14 amino acids. V trimming: 0 bases; J trimming: 4 bases; junction bases outside the gene matches: 2. Per the germline V gene, CDR1 is SGHAT and CDR2 is FQNNGV. DNA of the CDR3: TGTGCCAGCAGCTTAGATTGGACAGGCACTGAAGCTTTCTTT. Its translation: CASSLDWTGTEAFF. The full variable domain, rest sourced from reference TRBV11-2 and TRBJ1-1, is EAGVAQSPRYKIIEKRQSVAFWCNPISGHATLYWYQQILGQGPKLLIQFQNNGVVDDSQLPKDRFSAERLKGVDSTLKIQPAKLEDSAVYLCASSLDWTGTEAFFGQGTRLTVV.

The rearrangement joins TRBV5-1 to TRBJ2-1; TRBD1 aligns across 9 bases. Trimming at V came to 5 bases and at J to 9 bases, leaving 6 bases not matched to a gene. This CDR3 spans 13 amino acids. CDR1 and CDR2 from the germline V gene are SGHRS and YFSETQ. CDR3 sequence reads: CASRPDRGVEQFF. The CDR3, as DNA: TGCGCCAGCAGACCGGACAGGGGCGTTGAGCAGTTCTTC.

This clone came up once. The chain joins TRBV5-1 to TRBJ1-2; possible D gene TRBD1, 6 bases. Germline V gives CDR1 SGHRS, CDR2 YFSETQ. The ends were cut back, 4 bases at V and 4 bases at J, with 11 bases in the middle. This CDR3 has 13 amino acids. The CDR3 DNA reads as TGCGCCAGCAGCCCCGGGACAAGCTATGGCTACACCTTC. Its protein product is CASSPGTSYGYTF.

The chain joins TRBV18 to TRBJ2-7; TRBD2 matches 9 bases. The germline V gene encodes CDR1 KGHSH and CDR2 LQKENI. Trimming took 2 bases from V and 10 from J; bases not matched to a gene: 9. The CDR3 extends over 14 amino acids. The CDR3 spells CASSPNLRTSEQYF. The CDR3 nucleotides are TGTGCCAGCTCACCAAATCTTAGGACTAGCGAACAGTACTTC. The full variable domain, in which reference TRBV18 and TRBJ2-7 provide the parts outside the CDR3, is NAGVMQNPRHLVRRRGQEARLRCSPMKGHSHVYWYRQLPEEGLKFMVYLQKENIIDESGMPKERFSAEFPKEGPSILRIQQVVRGDSAAYFCASSPNLRTSEQYFGPGTRLTVT.

This clone was observed once. The V and J genes are TRBV28 and TRBJ1-2, with TRBD1 as a possible D gene (5 bases). The CDR3 length is 15 residues. The germline V and J ends were trimmed by 7 bases and 0 bases, with 15 bases remaining between them. Germline V gene data show CDR1 as MDHEN and CDR2 as SYDVKM. DNA for the CDR3: TGTGCCAGCAATCAACAGGCGGGGCCTAACTATGGCTACACCTTC. Protein product: CASNQQAGPNYGYTF.

The rearrangement uses TRBV7-9 and TRBJ1-2; a weak D match, TRBD1 (6 bases). Germline CDR1 is SEHNR and CDR2 is FQNEAQ (reference sequence). CDR3 length equals 14 residues. Trimming removed 4 bases at V and 8 bases at J, with 17 bases between. As DNA, the CDR3 is TGTGCCAGCAGCTCCCAACAGGGTAGGGAAGGCTACACCTTC. This encodes CASSSQQGREGYTF.

The chain joins TRBV6-5 to TRBJ2-7, with 8 bases lining up with TRBD2. CDR3 size: 15 residues. Germline lookup yields CDR1 MNHEY and CDR2 SVGAGI. V was clipped by 4 bases and J by 7 bases; unmatched bases: 12. CDR3 sequence: CASSSRGGDFLEQYF. CDR3 nucleotides: TGTGCCAGCAGTTCCCGGGGGGGGGATTTTTTAGAGCAGTACTTC.

This clone was detected only once. The V and J genes are TRBV20-1 and TRBJ1-1, with no clear D. V lost 0 bases to trimming and J lost 11 bases, with 10 bases between them. The CDR3 sequence is 11 residues long. Germline V gene data show CDR1 as DFQATT and CDR2 as SNEGSKA (reference sequence). The CDR3: CSARDSGSAFF. DNA for the CDR3: TGCAGTGCTAGAGATTCGGGGTCGGCTTTCTTT.

This clone was counted only a few times. This CDR3 reads CASSDSLGHYMNRQPQHF. CDR3 bases: TGTGCCAGCAGTGATTCCTTGGGACATTATATGAATAGGCAGCCCCAGCATTTT. V usage is TRBV6-1 and J usage is TRBJ1-5, with D possibly being TRBD1 (6 bases). The CDR3 totals 18 residues. Trimming shortened V by 3 bases and J by 7 bases, and 25 bases separated the two germline ends. Looked up from germline, CDR1 is MNHNS and CDR2 is SASEGT.

This clone was seen more than once but under ten times. The chain joins TRBV7-9 to TRBJ1-1; D unresolved. Germline CDR1 reads SEHNR; CDR2 reads FQNEAQ (reference sequence). Trimming cost V 3 bases and J 7 bases, with 9 bases left between them. This CDR3 contains 12 residues. The CDR3 sequence: CASSLEGSEAFF. CDR3 in DNA: TGTGCCAGCAGCTTGGAGGGCAGTGAAGCTTTCTTT.

V gene TRBV5-1 combines with J gene TRBJ1-4, with D unresolved. Germline-derived CDR1 and CDR2 are SGHRS and YFSETQ. V shed 4 bases and J shed 4 bases, with 8 bases lying between them. This CDR3 region has 13 residues. This chain's CDR3 is CASSRVGNEKLFF. The CDR3 DNA follows: TGCGCCAGCAGCCGGGTAGGTAATGAAAAACTGTTTTTT.

The chain carries TRBV30 and TRBJ1-1, with TRBD1 matching over 7 bases. This CDR3 region has 13 residues. V dropped 3 bases and J dropped 1; count of bases not matched to a gene: 2. CDR1 and CDR2 (germline): GTSNPN, SVGIG (reference sequence). The CDR3 DNA reads as TGTGCCTGGAGGGGACAGAGGAACACTGAAGCTTTCTTT. Translation: CAWRGQRNTEAFF.

The chain joins TRBV7-9 to TRBJ2-4; 9 bases are a match to TRBD1. J gave up 4 bases and V 8 bases, and 6 bases lay outside the gene matches. CDR3 length: 14 residues. Germline CDR1 is SEHNR and CDR2 is FQNEAQ (reference sequence). The CDR3 bases are TGTGCCAGCCAAGCGACAGGGGGTAAAAACATTCAGTACTTC. It is translated as CASQATGGKNIQYF. Based on the CDR3 plus reference TRBV7-9 and TRBJ2-4, the full variable domain is DTGVSQNPRHKITKRGQNVTFRCDPISEHNRLYWYRQTLGQGPEFLTYFQNEAQLEKSRLLSDRFSAERPKGSFSTLEIQRTEQGDSAMYLCASQATGGKNIQYFGAGTRLSVL.

The chain has TRBV3-1 (or the pseudogene TRBV3-2) and TRBJ2-5; 8 bases map to TRBD1. V shed 2 bases and J 6 bases; nucleotides not matched to a gene: 8. The CDR3 runs 15 residues. Germline V CDR1 and CDR2: LGHDT, YNNKEL (reference sequence). The CDR3 reads CASSQFQGAGKTQYF. The CDR3 DNA follows: TGTGCCAGCAGCCAATTTCAGGGGGCGGGAAAGACCCAGTACTTC.

The J gene is TRBJ1-3, the V gene TRBV5-1, with D possibly matching TRBD1 (6 bases). Per the germline V gene, CDR1 is SGHRS and CDR2 is YFSETQ. V was cut by 4 bases and J by 0 bases, with 17 bases left in between. This CDR3 region has 17 residues. The CDR3 region has the DNA TGCGCCAGCAGCCTCTACCCCGGACAGTCCTCTGGAAACACCATATATTTT. Protein product: CASSLYPGQSSGNTIYF.

This clone has only a few counts. The chain joins TRBV5-4 to TRBJ2-1; no clear D. The germline CDR1 and CDR2 sequences are SGHNT and YYREEE (reference sequence). CDR3 size: 15 residues. Between the trimmed V and J ends, which lost 4 bases and 0 bases, there was a span of 11 bases. The CDR3 sequence: CASSAFFSSYNEQFF. Here the CDR3 DNA reads TGTGCCAGCAGCGCTTTCTTCAGCTCCTACAATGAGCAGTTCTTC.

The rearrangement links TRBV28 to TRBJ2-5, with 7 bases lining up with TRBD2. Per germline, CDR1 MDHEN and CDR2 SYDVKM. The CDR3 totals 17 residues. Germline trimming cut 2 bases from V and 5 bases from J; bases unmatched to any gene: 14. The CDR3: CASSLMVPGAGEETQYF. The CDR3 nucleotides are TGTGCCAGCAGTTTAATGGTGCCTGGGGCGGGGGAGGAGACCCAGTACTTC.

J is TRBJ1-2 and V is TRBV24-1; perhaps TRBD1 as D (6 bases). Germline-derived CDR1 and CDR2 are KGHDR and SFDVKD. The CDR3 contains 15 residues. Trimming pared 4 bases from V and 4 bases from J, leaving 15 bases between. Written as DNA, the CDR3 is TGTGCCACCAGTGACACAGGGTCGTCTGGCTATGGCTACACCTTC. Protein product: CATSDTGSSGYGYTF.

The rearrangement joins TRBV4-3 to TRBJ2-2; 9 bases line up with TRBD2. The CDR3 runs 17 residues. Germline assignment: CDR1 LGHNA and CDR2 YSLEER. The J segment lost 3 bases and the V segment lost 0 bases, leaving 5 bases of the junction unmatched. The CDR3 spells CASSQDSQREDTGELFF. DNA for the CDR3: TGCGCCAGCAGCCAAGATAGCCAGCGGGAGGACACCGGGGAGCTGTTTTTT.

The CDR3 sequence: CASSYRVYDEQYF. For the CDR3, the DNA is TGTGCCAGCAGTTACAGAGTTTACGACGAGCAGTACTTC. The rearrangement uses TRBV6-5 and TRBJ2-7, with D unresolved. This CDR3 is built from 13 residues. Germline V gene data show CDR1 as MNHEY and CDR2 as SVGAGI. The ends were cut back, 2 bases at V and 5 bases at J, with 10 bases in the middle.

This clone was seen only once. The rearrangement uses TRBV9 and TRBJ2-7; TRBD2 aligns across 8 bases. The CDR3 covers 15 residues. Trimming at V came to 3 bases and at J to 6 bases, leaving 11 bases not matched to a gene. Germline V gives CDR1 SGDLS, CDR2 YYNGEE. The CDR3 nucleotides read TGTGCCAGCAGCGCGGCCGGATCAGCGGGGGCCGAGCAGTACTTC. This encodes CASSAAGSAGAEQYF.

This chain joins TRBV5-4 and TRBJ2-5; 8 bases fit TRBD2. V lost 2 bases, J lost 3 bases, and 3 bases stayed unmatched. CDR1 SGHNT and CDR2 YYREEE come from the germline V gene (reference sequence). This CDR3 is built from 14 residues. This chain's CDR3 is CASSFLAGKETQYF. For the CDR3, the DNA is TGTGCCAGCAGCTTTTTAGCGGGAAAAGAGACCCAGTACTTC.

The J gene is TRBJ1-5, the V gene TRBV19; TRBD1 matches at 7 bases. The ends lost 8 bases at V and 11 bases at J; junction bases unmatched: 9. CDR3 size: 12 residues. Germline V gene sequence: CDR1 LNHDA, CDR2 SQIVND (reference sequence). CDR3 in DNA: TGTGCCAGTTCTGCAGGGGGAACAGCCCAGCATTTT. This sequence encodes CASSAGGTAQHF.

This sequence joins TRBV14 and TRBJ2-5; 8 bases fit TRBD1. Looked up from germline, CDR1 is SGHDN and CDR2 is FVKESK. The CDR3 covers 15 residues. J was trimmed by 2 bases and V by 5 bases; bases with no gene match: 7. The CDR3 protein is CASSIRDRPQETQYF. CDR3 nucleotide sequence: TGTGCCAGCAGCATTCGGGACAGGCCACAAGAGACCCAGTACTTC.

V gene TRBV6-6 combines with J gene TRBJ1-5; maybe TRBD1 (5 bases). This CDR3 has 15 residues. V lost 2 bases and J lost 5, with 13 bases in between. Germline V CDR1 and CDR2: MNHNY, SVGAGI (reference sequence). The CDR3 nucleotides read TGTGCCAGCAGTTACGGAATGGGGGGGGATCAGCCCCAGCATTTT. Its translation is CASSYGMGGDQPQHF.

The V gene is TRBV6-1, the J gene TRBJ2-1; the D gene is possibly TRBD1 (6 bases). Trimming took off 2 bases at V and 6 bases at J, with 20 bases between the two ends. There are 17 residues in the CDR3. CDR1 is MNHNS, CDR2 SASEGT, per germline. The CDR3 is CASSENWGQGRRNEQFF. DNA for the CDR3: TGTGCCAGCAGTGAAAATTGGGGGCAGGGCAGGCGCAATGAGCAGTTCTTC.

The rearrangement joins TRBV29-1 to TRBJ1-2; 8 bases agree with TRBD1. Germline assignment: CDR1 SQVTM and CDR2 ANQGSEA. Trimming removed 5 bases from V and 7 bases from J; junction bases left unmatched: 3. The CDR3 spans 11 residues. CDR3 in DNA: TGCAGCGTTTGGACAGGGTCTGGCTACACCTTC. Amino acid sequence: CSVWTGSGYTF.

The chain joins TRBV29-1 to TRBJ2-7, with a tentative D call TRBD1 (6 bases). The V and J ends lost 5 bases and 2 bases respectively, with 16 bases between them. The CDR3 is made up of 14 amino acids. Germline CDR1 is SQVTM and CDR2 is ANQGSEA. CDR3 sequence: CSVFGQGRTYEQYF. CDR3 coding DNA: TGCAGCGTTTTTGGCCAGGGGAGAACCTACGAGCAGTACTTC.

The CDR3 loop reads CAPRLASHTGELFF. DNA for the CDR3: TGTGCCCCTCGTTTGGCTTCCCACACCGGGGAGCTGTTTTTT. The J gene is TRBJ2-2, the V gene TRBV7-9; D is undetermined. Germline CDR1 SEHNR, CDR2 FQNEAQ (reference sequence). This CDR3 region has 14 residues. Trimming took off 11 bases at V and 3 bases at J, with 16 bases between the two ends.